Below, one T cell receptor (beta chain) is given with its context. Its antigen is not identified. With 60 Vbeta and 13 Jbeta primers, the PCR was carried out. The data were produced by immunoSEQ multiplex PCR, yet TCRdb's version contains in-frame clones alone and is incomplete. The table records 85,000 to 100,000 clones, approximately 80% of them present only once. This CDR3 region has 13 residues. Per the germline V gene, CDR1 is MDHEN and CDR2 is SYDVKM. Trimming stripped 4 bases from V and 4 bases from J, with 10 bases between. The record originates from a study of cytomegalovirus exposure and HLA in healthy donors. About the study: About 85 million unique TCR sequences came from HLA-typed donors in an early release. Points from the study as a whole: With further analysis later on, most CMV-associated TCR beta chains appeared HLA-restricted. CMV antigen specificity of a few CMV-associated chains was confirmed in vitro.

The sequenced material came from PBMCs. V usage is TRBV28 and J usage is TRBJ1-2, with no clear D. This receptor was identified in a man in his forties or fifties in good health and CMV-seronegative. CDR3 sequence (DNA): TGTGCCAGCAGTTCCGGGGTGGGCTATGGCTACACCTTC. Residues: CASSSGVGYGYTF.